What follows are 31 T cell receptor beta chains derived from one specimen sequenced in a study of neurological immune-mediated disorders. TCRdb reprocessed the 5' RACE reads with MiXCR, giving one entry per CDR3 protein. This table holds some 50,000 distinct CDR3 sequences, about 2% found once. The sequenced material came from PBMCs. These receptors all come from a woman in her thirties or forties with multiple sclerosis.

This clonotype has at least ten counts. The chain has TRBV9 and TRBJ2-3; D unclear. Germline V gene lookup returns CDR1 SGDLS and CDR2 YYNGEE. The length of the CDR3 is 16 residues. V was shortened by 3 bases and J by 2 bases, with 16 bases between the two germline ends. CDR3 in DNA: TGTGCCAGCAGCGCCCGCGAGCGCATCTACACAGATACGCAGTATTTT. Protein product: CASSARERIYTDTQYF.

A few counts support this clonotype. CDR3 region: CASSQSLDSYNEQFF. The CDR3 region has the DNA TGCGCCAGCAGCCAAAGTTTGGATTCCTACAATGAGCAGTTCTTC. The V call is TRBV5-1, the J call TRBJ2-1; no reliable D call. Trimming removed 4 bases at V and 1 base at J, with 12 bases between. Looked up from germline, CDR1 is SGHRS and CDR2 is YFSETQ. The CDR3 totals 15 residues.

This clonotype was counted many times. The genes are TRBV20-1 and TRBJ2-7; 7 positions match TRBD1. The CDR3 runs 11 residues. Germline V gene sequence: CDR1 DFQATT, CDR2 SNEGSKA (reference sequence). After removal of 7 bases from V and 5 bases from J, the junction contained 5 bases not matched to a gene. The CDR3 nucleotides read TGCAGTGTTGAGGGGGCTGACGAGCAGTACTTC. Protein product: CSVEGADEQYF.

The sample holds a few counts of this clonotype. This may be a read error, as it is one base from a much larger clone. This chain joins TRBV9 and TRBJ2-7; D ambiguous. This CDR3 is built from 12 residues. Germline loops: CDR1 SGDLS, CDR2 YYNGEE. CDR3 sequence reads: CDSSLDGYEQYF. CDR3 nucleotides: TGTGACAGCAGCTTGGACGGATACGAGCAGTACTTC.

This clonotype was seen at least ten times. The J gene is TRBJ2-3, the V gene TRBV5-1; D is ambiguous. The CDR3 runs 13 residues. Looked up from germline, CDR1 is SGHRS and CDR2 is YFSETQ. V was shortened by 4 bases and J by 8 bases, with 14 bases between the two germline ends. The CDR3 DNA sequence: TGCGCCAGCAGCCCCGACCCTTCGGGTACGCAGTATTTT. Its protein product is CASSPDPSGTQYF.

There are many counts of this clonotype. This chain joins TRBV20-1 and TRBJ1-5; 10 bases fit TRBD1. CDR1 and CDR2 (germline): DFQATT, SNEGSKA (reference sequence). The CDR3 length is 18 residues. The V gene end was trimmed by 0 bases and the J gene end by 5 bases; junction bases not matched to a gene: 13. The CDR3 bases are TGCAGTGCTAGAGATATCGACTCGACAGGGGGCATGTATCAGCCCCAGCATTTT. It encodes CSARDIDSTGGMYQPQHF.

This clonotype came up many times. The chain joins TRBV5-1 to TRBJ2-1; the match to TRBD2 covers 8 bases. CDR3 size: 15 residues. Trimming removed 0 bases from V and 4 bases from J; junction bases left unmatched: 3. Per germline, CDR1 SGHRS and CDR2 YFSETQ. CDR3 nucleotide sequence: TGCGCCAGCAGCTTGGAGGCGGGGGGATACAATGAGCAGTTCTTC. This sequence encodes CASSLEAGGYNEQFF.

This clonotype was counted ten times or more. The V and J genes are TRBV3-1 and TRBJ2-2; no firm D call. Germline CDR1 reads LGHDT; CDR2 reads YNNKEL (reference sequence). V was pared by 3 bases and J by 2 bases, with 7 bases between. The CDR3 is 14 residues long. CDR3 coding DNA: TGTGCCAGCAGCCACCGGGCCAACACCGGGGAGCTGTTTTTT. It encodes CASSHRANTGELFF.

This clonotype was observed many times. The chain recombines TRBV12-3 or TRBV12-4 with TRBJ2-5, with D hard to call. V shed 2 bases and J shed 5 bases, with 3 bases lying between them. The CDR3 loop spans 11 amino acids. CDR3 residues: CASSLSETQYF. CDR3 in DNA: TGTGCCAGCAGTTTATCGGAGACCCAGTACTTC.

The sample holds many counts of this clonotype. The chain combines TRBV5-1 with TRBJ2-7, with D perhaps matching TRBD1 (5 bases). Germline-derived CDR1 and CDR2 are SGHRS and YFSETQ. V was pared by 2 bases and J by 5 bases, with 11 bases between. The length of the CDR3 is 13 residues. CDR3 in amino acids: CASSFELGDEQYF. In nucleotides, the CDR3 is TGCGCCAGCAGCTTTGAATTAGGGGACGAGCAGTACTTC.

This clonotype has a count of ten or more. The V gene is TRBV27, the J gene TRBJ1-1, with D possibly TRBD1 on 6 matching bases. There are 15 residues in the CDR3. Germline V gene lookup returns CDR1 MNHEY and CDR2 SMNVEV (reference sequence). V was clipped by 6 bases and J by 1 base, with 15 bases between them. CDR3: CASSPTGTPNTEAFF. For the CDR3, the DNA is TGTGCCAGCAGCCCCACCGGGACACCGAACACTGAAGCTTTCTTT.

This clonotype was seen many times. The V call is TRBV7-2, the J call TRBJ1-1; 12 positions match TRBD1. Germline V gives CDR1 SGHTA, CDR2 FQGNSA. The J segment lost 8 bases and the V segment lost 5 bases, leaving 12 bases of the junction unmatched. CDR3 length equals 16 residues. CDR3 loop: CASSPRDRGLEAEAFF. The DNA of the CDR3 is TGTGCCAGCAGCCCTAGGGACAGGGGGCTAGAGGCGGAAGCTTTCTTT.

This clonotype was found many times. The gene calls are TRBV7-8 and TRBJ1-1; D unresolved. Germline V gene lookup returns CDR1 SGHVS and CDR2 FQNEAQ. CDR3 length equals 13 residues. Deletions cut 3 bases from V and 3 bases from J, with 8 bases between. The DNA for the CDR3 is TGTGCCAGCAGCTTCTCCGTGGACACTGAAGCTTTCTTT. Encoded protein: CASSFSVDTEAFF. Combining the CDR3 with reference TRBV7-8 and TRBJ1-1 gives the whole variable domain GAGVSQSPRYKVAKRGQDVALRCDPISGHVSLFWYQQALGQGPEFLTYFQNEAQLDKSGLPSDRFFAERPEGSVSTLKIQRTQQEDSAVYLCASSFSVDTEAFFGQGTRLTVV.

In its sample, this clonotype was seen many times. The V and J genes are TRBV9 and TRBJ2-1, with 8 positions matching TRBD1. The junction had 4 bases not matched to a gene; V was cut back by 3 bases and J by 5 bases. The CDR3 is made up of 14 amino acids. Germline V CDR1 and CDR2: SGDLS, YYNGEE. CDR3 DNA sequence: TGTGCCAGCAGCGACAGGGGGTTCCACAATGAGCAGTTCTTC. Encoded protein: CASSDRGFHNEQFF.

This clonotype has ten or more counts. This chain connects TRBV4-1 to TRBJ2-3, with 9 nucleotides matching TRBD2. Germline CDR1 MGHRA, CDR2 YSYEKL. With V trimmed by 3 bases and J by 3 bases, 10 bases remained unmatched. CDR3 length: 17 amino acids. CDR3 amino acids: CASSQGAVAGETDTQYF. CDR3 in DNA: TGCGCCAGCAGCCAGGGGGCTGTAGCGGGGGAGACAGATACGCAGTATTTT.

This clonotype was observed many times. The CDR3 sequence is CASTGGIYQPQHF. CDR3 coding DNA: TGTGCCAGCACCGGGGGCATCTATCAGCCCCAGCATTTT. V and J are TRBV12-3 or TRBV12-4 and TRBJ1-5; possibly TRBD1 for D (6 bases). The CDR3 is 13 residues long. V was cut by 7 bases and J by 5 bases, with 12 bases left in between.

This clonotype was detected many times. J is TRBJ2-1 and V is TRBV18, with TRBD1 matching 8 bases. The CDR3 contains 15 residues. The trim removed 6 bases at V and 1 base at J, leaving 5 bases unmatched. Per the germline V gene, CDR1 is KGHSH and CDR2 is LQKENI. CDR3 coding DNA: TGTGCCAGCTCCCAGAGACAGGGGTCCTACAATGAGCAGTTCTTC. Amino acid sequence: CASSQRQGSYNEQFF.

This clonotype was recorded many times. This chain links TRBV20-1 with TRBJ1-1; 7 positions match TRBD1. The CDR3 length is 14 residues. The junction had 8 bases not matched to a gene; V was cut back by 7 bases and J by 0 bases. CDR1 DFQATT and CDR2 SNEGSKA come from the germline V gene (reference sequence). In DNA form, the CDR3 reads TGCAGTGTCCTCAGGGGGGGAATGAACACTGAAGCTTTCTTT. This encodes CSVLRGGMNTEAFF.

This clonotype came up many times. The chain is built from TRBV20-1 and TRBJ1-3; D is ambiguous. V was clipped by 0 bases and J by 2 bases, with 11 bases between them. This CDR3 is 15 amino acids long. Germline lookup yields CDR1 DFQATT and CDR2 SNEGSKA (reference sequence). The CDR3 sequence: CSAREKVNPGNTIYF. In DNA, the CDR3 is TGCAGTGCTAGAGAGAAGGTGAACCCTGGAAACACCATATATTTT.

This clonotype occurred many times. This chain uses TRBV10-3 with TRBJ1-2; TRBD1 is a possible D gene (6 bases). This CDR3 spans 13 amino acids. V lost 3 bases to trimming and J lost 6 bases, with 11 bases between them. The V gene's germline CDR1 is ENHRY and CDR2 SYGVKD. CDR3 loop: CAISEGDTDGYTF. CDR3 bases: TGTGCCATCAGTGAAGGGGACACGGATGGCTACACCTTC.

This clonotype was found many times. V usage is TRBV3-1 and J usage is TRBJ2-1, with D uncertain. Between the trimmed V and J ends, which lost 2 bases and 8 bases, there was a span of 13 bases. CDR1 and CDR2 (germline): LGHDT, YNNKEL (reference sequence). This CDR3 is built from 14 residues. The CDR3: CASSQNLVVDEQFF. In nucleotides, the CDR3 is TGTGCCAGCAGCCAAAACCTCGTAGTTGATGAGCAGTTCTTC.

This clonotype was picked up many times. In nucleotides, the CDR3 is TGCGCCAGCAGCAGGGGACGTCCCGCGGAGCAGTTCTTC. Its protein product is CASSRGRPAEQFF. The chain has TRBV5-1 and TRBJ2-1, with D tentatively TRBD1 or TRBD2 (5 bases each). Germline V gene sequence: CDR1 SGHRS, CDR2 YFSETQ. The CDR3 consists of 13 residues. V shed 4 bases and J shed 10 bases, with 15 bases lying between them.

This clonotype was counted at least ten times. V gene TRBV10-3 combines with J gene TRBJ1-2, with 8 bases fitting TRBD1. The trim removed 2 bases at V and 8 bases at J, leaving 7 bases unmatched. The CDR3 contains 14 residues. Germline V gives CDR1 ENHRY, CDR2 SYGVKD. DNA for the CDR3: TGTGCCATCAGTGAGGAATACAGGGGGAAAGGCTACACCTTC. It is translated as CAISEEYRGKGYTF.

This clonotype was counted at least ten times. The V and J genes are TRBV20-1 and TRBJ1-2, with D perhaps matching TRBD1 (6 bases). CDR3 length equals 12 residues. Germline CDR1 is DFQATT and CDR2 is SNEGSKA (reference sequence). V was clipped by 5 bases and J by 2 bases, with 9 bases between them. The DNA of the CDR3 is TGCAGTGCTCTTCAGGGGAACTATGGCTACACCTTC. Its translation: CSALQGNYGYTF.

This clonotype was observed at least ten times. The chain employs TRBV20-1 and TRBJ2-7; the D is unclear. The V end was cut by 2 bases, the J end by 3 bases, with 11 bases between. CDR1 and CDR2 from the germline V gene are DFQATT and SNEGSKA (reference sequence). The length of the CDR3 is 13 residues. In nucleotides, the CDR3 is TGCAGTGCTAGATCCAGAGCTGACTACGAGCAGTACTTC. It yields the protein CSARSRADYEQYF.

The rearrangement uses TRBV20-1 and TRBJ2-2; perhaps TRBD1 as D (7 bases). This CDR3 comprises 14 residues. Germline loops: CDR1 DFQATT, CDR2 SNEGSKA (reference sequence). The ends were cut back, 3 bases at V and 7 bases at J, with 15 bases in the middle. The CDR3 bases are TGCAGTGCTAGTCGGGCAGGGGGACTCGGGGAGCTGTTTTTT. Encoded protein: CSASRAGGLGELFF.

This clonotype was observed at least ten times. The chain employs TRBV5-1 and TRBJ2-7, with TRBD1 identical over 10 bases. J was trimmed by 6 bases and V by 4 bases; bases with no gene match: 1. This CDR3 contains 12 residues. CDR1 and CDR2 from the germline V gene are SGHRS and YFSETQ. In DNA, the CDR3 is TGCGCCAGCAGCCGACAGGGGGCCGAGCAGTACTTC. Translating it yields CASSRQGAEQYF.

This clonotype was picked up many times. The gene calls are TRBV15 and TRBJ2-4; D gene uncertain. The CDR3 has 14 residues. From germline, CDR1 is LNHNV and CDR2 YYDKDF (reference sequence). Between the trimmed V and J ends, which lost 2 bases and 9 bases, there was a span of 14 bases. As DNA, the CDR3 is TGTGCCACCAGCAGAAAACTCCAAGGGTTCATTCAGTACTTC. It encodes CATSRKLQGFIQYF.

This clonotype was recorded at least ten times. The chain joins TRBV5-1 to TRBJ2-2, with D possibly being TRBD1 (6 bases). This CDR3 is built from 14 residues. Trimming cost V 5 bases and J 5 bases, with 13 bases left between them. The germline CDR1 and CDR2 sequences are SGHRS and YFSETQ. CDR3 sequence: CASRQGSGTGELFF. CDR3 sequence (DNA): TGCGCCAGCAGGCAGGGGAGTGGAACCGGGGAGCTGTTTTTT.

In its sample, this clonotype was seen many times. This chain joins TRBV20-1 and TRBJ1-4; TRBD1 is a possible D gene (6 bases). The V gene lost 3 bases and the J gene lost 7 bases, with 18 bases spanning the gap. The germline gives CDR1 DFQATT, CDR2 SNEGSKA (reference sequence). The CDR3 is made up of 15 amino acids. CDR3 sequence reads: CSASPEGGAGEKLFF. The CDR3, as DNA: TGCAGTGCTAGCCCCGAGGGGGGGGCTGGTGAAAAACTGTTTTTT.

A word on this clonotype: The conserved phenylalanine or tryptophan normally closing the CDR3 is absent here, so this likely arose from a read error. V gene TRBV12-3 or TRBV12-4 combines with J gene TRBJ2-5; D unclear. The CDR3 covers 12 residues. Trimming stripped 5 bases from V and 1 base from J, with 5 bases between. The CDR3 loop reads CASSLLQETQYC. The DNA for the CDR3 is TGTGCCAGCAGTCTCCTCCAAGAGACCCAGTACTGC.